A single sample is the source of the 27 T cell receptor beta chains below, sequenced in a study of molecular identifiers for immune sequencing clone quantification. TCRdb re-called the PCR reads through MiXCR, storing one row per CDR3 protein. Counted here are about half a million distinct CDR3 sequences, roughly 23% occurring once; the ten biggest clones make up around 0.84%. The sequenced sample was naive CD8+ T cells from blood, with Jurkat cell RNA spiked in. Stated subset: FACS-sorted CD8+CD4-CCR7+CD45RA+ naive T cells. All receptors come from a human donor in good health. Some libraries in this study had Jurkat cell RNA spiked in.

The chain combines TRBV29-1 with TRBJ2-1; D is perhaps TRBD2 (5 bases). V was pared by 6 bases and J by 6 bases, with 12 bases between. The CDR3 runs 12 residues. Germline V gene lookup returns CDR1 SQVTM and CDR2 ANQGSEA. Here the CDR3 DNA reads TGCAGCGTGGCCGGGGTTGGCAATGAGCAGTTCTTC. Translated: CSVAGVGNEQFF.

Ten or more counts support this clonotype. The chain recombines TRBV12-3 or TRBV12-4 with TRBJ2-3, with D tentatively TRBD2 (5 bases). The V and J ends lost 6 bases and 2 bases respectively, with 9 bases between them. This CDR3 is 13 amino acids long. This CDR3 is CASSLGVTDTQYF. The CDR3 DNA reads as TGTGCCAGCAGCTTGGGAGTCACAGATACGCAGTATTTT.

The V call is TRBV5-4, the J call TRBJ2-2, with no clear D. CDR3 length: 13 amino acids. V was pared by 4 bases and J by 7 bases, with 11 bases between. In germline, CDR1 is SGHNT, CDR2 YYREEE (reference sequence). CDR3: CASSSNTNGELFF. In DNA form, the CDR3 reads TGTGCCAGCAGCAGCAACACCAACGGGGAGCTGTTTTTT.

This clonotype was recorded at least ten times. The chain uses TRBV7-9 and TRBJ2-5, with 9 bases fitting TRBD2. J lost 0 bases, V lost 6 bases, and 8 bases had no gene match. The CDR3 extends over 16 amino acids. Germline V gives CDR1 SEHNR, CDR2 FQNEAQ (reference sequence). CDR3 sequence: CASSYSGGPNQETQYF. In nucleotides, the CDR3 is TGTGCCAGCAGTTATAGCGGGGGACCGAACCAAGAGACCCAGTACTTC.

The chain is built from TRBV4-3 and TRBJ2-7; D not resolved. Trimming pared 1 base from V and 2 bases from J, leaving 12 bases between. The CDR3 is made up of 15 amino acids. CDR1 is LGHNA, CDR2 YSLEER, per germline. The CDR3 DNA sequence: TGCGCCAGCAGCCAAGGTCGGACCGGCCCCTACGAGCAGTACTTC. Residues: CASSQGRTGPYEQYF.

V usage is TRBV6-2 or TRBV6-3 and J usage is TRBJ2-2; D gene uncertain. CDR1 and CDR2 (germline): MNHEY, SVGEGT. The CDR3 extends over 13 amino acids. The V and J ends lost 3 bases and 3 bases respectively, with 5 bases between them. CDR3 protein: CASSYIYTGELFF. CDR3 DNA: TGTGCCAGCAGTTATATCTACACCGGGGAGCTGTTTTTT.

This clonotype has ten or more counts. The V and J genes are TRBV28 and TRBJ2-7; D gene unclear. Between the trimmed V and J ends, which lost 3 bases and 3 bases, there was a span of 12 bases. The CDR3 extends over 14 amino acids. Germline V gene lookup returns CDR1 MDHEN and CDR2 SYDVKM. The CDR3 sequence is CASSFAENFYEQYF. Written as DNA, the CDR3 is TGTGCCAGCAGTTTTGCCGAGAACTTCTACGAGCAGTACTTC. Together with reference TRBV28 and TRBJ2-7, the CDR3 gives the full variable domain: DVKVTQSSRYLVKRTGEKVFLECVQDMDHENMFWYRQDPGLGLRLIYFSYDVKMKEKGDIPEGYSVSREKKERFSLILESASTNQTSMYLCASSFAENFYEQYFGPGTRLTVT.

The chain is built from TRBV5-4 and TRBJ2-7, with 11 positions matching TRBD1. The CDR3 length is 16 residues. CDR1 and CDR2 from the germline V gene are SGHNT and YYREEE (reference sequence). The J segment lost 4 bases and the V segment lost 0 bases, leaving 6 bases of the junction unmatched. CDR3 sequence: CASSLGSGQGGYEQYF. DNA for the CDR3: TGTGCCAGCAGCTTGGGGTCGGGACAGGGGGGGTACGAGCAGTACTTC.

The rearrangement links TRBV5-4 to TRBJ2-1; 7 nucleotides agree with TRBD2. V trimming: 1 base; J trimming: 6 bases; junction bases outside the gene matches: 13. CDR3 size: 17 residues. Germline CDR1 SGHNT, CDR2 YYREEE (reference sequence). CDR3 sequence (DNA): TGTGCCAGCAGCTTGAGCCCGGCCAGCGGGATCGGCAATGAGCAGTTCTTC. It codes for CASSLSPASGIGNEQFF.

This clonotype was seen a handful of times. DNA of the CDR3: TGTGCCAGCAGCTTCAGGACAGGGGTTTTTCGCGAGCAGTACTTC. Translated: CASSFRTGVFREQYF. The chain joins TRBV7-6 to TRBJ2-7, with 9 nucleotides matching TRBD1. CDR1 and CDR2 (germline): SGHVS, FNYEAQ. Trimming at V came to 3 bases and at J to 6 bases, leaving 9 bases not matched to a gene. CDR3 length: 15 amino acids.

This clonotype has a count of ten or more. The chain combines TRBV9 with TRBJ2-1; D unclear. Looked up from germline, CDR1 is SGDLS and CDR2 is YYNGEE. Deletions cut 3 bases from V and 4 bases from J, with 11 bases between. The CDR3 totals 14 residues. The CDR3, as DNA: TGTGCCAGCAGCGAAGTCAACCGGTACAATGAGCAGTTCTTC. Amino acids: CASSEVNRYNEQFF.

About this clonotype itself: An end of the junction differs from the germline gene, which may be a read error. The rearrangement links TRBV19 to TRBJ2-7; D unresolved. The CDR3 has 12 residues. Per the germline V gene, CDR1 is LNHDA and CDR2 is SQIVND (reference sequence). Here the CDR3 reads CASSPGSYERYF. The CDR3 coding sequence is TGTGCCAGTAGTCCCGGCTCCTACGAGCGGTACTTC. The full variable domain, completed using reference TRBV19 and TRBJ2-7, is DGGITQSPKYLFRKEGQNVTLSCEQNLNHDAMYWYRQDPGQGLRLIYYSQIVNDFQKGDIAEGYSVSREKKESFPLTVTSAQKNPTAFYLCASSPGSYERYFGPGTRLTVT.

The sample holds many counts of this clonotype. V usage is TRBV30 and J usage is TRBJ2-1, with D possibly being TRBD1 (6 bases). V lost 2 bases, J lost 2 bases, and 7 bases lay in between. CDR1 GTSNPN and CDR2 SVGIG come from the germline V gene (reference sequence). There are 13 residues in the CDR3. The CDR3 DNA sequence: TGTGCCTGGAGTCAGGGGACCTACAATGAGCAGTTCTTC. The encoded protein is CAWSQGTYNEQFF.

Many counts were recorded for this clonotype. Here the CDR3 DNA reads TGTGCCAGCAGCCGGAGGGCTGGTGATCAGCCCCAGCATTTT. Translated: CASSRRAGDQPQHF. The V and J genes are TRBV12-3 or TRBV12-4 and TRBJ1-5; D is uncertain. Trimming took off 6 bases at V and 5 bases at J, with 14 bases between the two ends. The CDR3 totals 14 residues.

The chain combines TRBV7-9 with TRBJ1-1, with D perhaps TRBD1 (6 bases). Per the germline V gene, CDR1 is SEHNR and CDR2 is FQNEAQ (reference sequence). The CDR3 runs to 16 residues. Between the trimmed V and J ends, which lost 4 bases and 3 bases, there was a span of 18 bases. CDR3: CASSSRPEGGYTEAFF. In DNA form, the CDR3 reads TGTGCCAGCAGCTCCCGGCCCGAAGGGGGGTACACTGAAGCTTTCTTT.

This clonotype occurred many times. Written as DNA, the CDR3 is TGTGCCAGCAGCCAAGATGCAGGGGACACTGAAGCTTTCTTT. It specifies CASSQDAGDTEAFF. The chain links TRBV3-1 to TRBJ1-1; possibly TRBD1 for D (6 bases). V gave up 0 bases and J gave up 3 bases, with 8 bases separating them. CDR3 length equals 14 residues. CDR1 and CDR2 from the germline V gene are LGHDT and YNNKEL (reference sequence). The full variable domain, completed using reference TRBV3-1 and TRBJ1-1, is DTAVSQTPKYLVTQMGNDKSIKCEQNLGHDTMYWYKQDSKKFLKIMFSYNNKELIINETVPNRFSPKSPDKAHLNLHINSLELGDSAVYFCASSQDAGDTEAFFGQGTRLTVV.

This clonotype was counted ten times or more. CDR3 amino acids: CSVPKNQETQYF. The CDR3 nucleotides read TGCAGCGTCCCTAAAAACCAAGAGACCCAGTACTTC. The J gene is TRBJ2-5, the V gene TRBV29-1; D call uncertain. This CDR3 region has 12 residues. Germline loops: CDR1 SQVTM, CDR2 ANQGSEA. Between the trimmed V and J ends, which lost 6 bases and 0 bases, there was a span of 8 bases.

The chain links TRBV14 to TRBJ1-1; no clear D gene. The CDR3 runs 15 residues. Germline V gene data show CDR1 as SGHDN and CDR2 as FVKESK. The V and J ends lost 4 bases and 3 bases respectively, with 15 bases between them. The CDR3: CASSPPPPAYTEAFF. CDR3 sequence (DNA): TGTGCCAGCAGCCCCCCCCCCCCAGCCTACACTGAAGCTTTCTTT.

This clonotype was recorded a few times. This chain connects TRBV19 to TRBJ2-1; D is possibly TRBD1 (6 bases). Germline CDR1 is LNHDA and CDR2 is SQIVND (reference sequence). The CDR3 totals 13 residues. Trimming left V 3 bases short and J 4 bases short, with 7 bases between. DNA of the CDR3: TGTGCCAGTAGTATGGACAGATACAATGAGCAGTTCTTC. It codes for CASSMDRYNEQFF.

The sample holds many counts of this clonotype. V usage is TRBV19 and J usage is TRBJ2-1; TRBD1 might be the D (6 bases). CDR1 LNHDA and CDR2 SQIVND come from the germline V gene (reference sequence). With 4 bases removed from V and 0 bases from J, the gap between germline ends came to 10 bases. The CDR3 is 15 amino acids. CDR3 DNA: TGTGCCAGTAGTACAGGACAGACCTCCTACAATGAGCAGTTCTTC. Protein sequence: CASSTGQTSYNEQFF.

This clonotype appeared many times. Its ends do not fully match the called genes, so a read error is possible. The chain carries TRBV5-1 and TRBJ2-7; 11 bases map to TRBD1. This CDR3 comprises 14 residues. The V gene's germline CDR1 is SGHRS and CDR2 YFSETQ. The CDR3 DNA is TGTGCCAGCAGCCCTGGGACAGGGGGCTACGAGCAGTACTTC. Its protein product is CASSPGTGGYEQYF.

The rearrangement joins TRBV3-1 to TRBJ2-3, with D tentatively TRBD1 or TRBD2 (5 bases each). Trimming left V 1 base short and J 5 bases short, with 13 bases between. Germline CDR1 reads LGHDT; CDR2 reads YNNKEL (reference sequence). The CDR3 is 15 residues long. Here the CDR3 reads CASSQVSGAGDTQYF. CDR3 DNA: TGTGCCAGCAGCCAAGTCTCCGGGGCAGGAGATACGCAGTATTTT.

V is TRBV15 and J is TRBJ2-5; D may be TRBD1 or TRBD2 (5 bases each). CDR3 length: 21 residues. The V and J ends lost 0 bases and 5 bases respectively, with 31 bases between them. From germline, CDR1 is LNHNV and CDR2 YYDKDF (reference sequence). Here the CDR3 reads CATSREGAILYAGTEFETQYF. CDR3 nucleotides: TGTGCCACCAGCAGAGAGGGCGCCATCCTTTATGCAGGGACCGAGTTCGAGACCCAGTACTTC.

This clonotype was counted a few times. The V call is TRBV11-3, the J call TRBJ2-4; no reliable D call. The germline V gene encodes CDR1 SGHNT and CDR2 YENEEA. V lost 4 bases to trimming and J lost 1 base, with 8 bases between them. The CDR3 has 14 residues. The CDR3 reads CASSSDGAKNIQYF. CDR3 sequence (DNA): TGTGCCAGCAGCTCCGACGGGGCCAAAAACATTCAGTACTTC.

This clonotype was seen repeatedly, ten times or more. This sequence joins TRBV7-2 and TRBJ1-1, with D unresolved. V gave up 5 bases and J gave up 7 bases, with 14 bases separating them. Germline CDR1 and CDR2: SGHTA and FQGNSA. This CDR3 is built from 13 residues. DNA for the CDR3: TGTGCCAGCAGCGTAAGGGTTCCCGTTGAAGCTTTCTTT. It encodes CASSVRVPVEAFF.

This clonotype was seen many times. This sequence joins TRBV6-2 or TRBV6-3 and TRBJ2-3; TRBD1 agrees at 8 bases. The CDR3 totals 17 residues. J gave up 3 bases and V 6 bases, and 14 bases lay outside the gene matches. CDR1 is MNHEY and CDR2 is SVGEGT in the germline V gene. CDR3 DNA sequence: TGTGCCAGCAGACGGACGCCCCGGACAGGGATTACAGATACGCAGTATTTT. This sequence encodes CASRRTPRTGITDTQYF.

With regard to this clonotype: A read error may explain this, as a much larger clone is one base away. This likely comes from a read error, as the CDR3 has no conserved phenylalanine or tryptophan at its end. The gene calls are TRBV28 and TRBJ2-7; no clear D. The germline gives CDR1 MDHEN, CDR2 SYDVKM. The V end was cut by 6 bases, the J end by 3 bases, with 9 bases between. The length of the CDR3 is 12 residues. CDR3 residues: CASRTADYEQYS. The CDR3 bases are TGTGCCAGCAGGACCGCTGACTACGAGCAGTACTCC.